This T cell receptor (beta chain) was profiled in a study of shared clonotypes between healthy human individuals. A single count supports this clone. What it recognizes is unknown. Clones were sequenced by immunoSEQ multiplex PCR, and TCRdb holds only the in-frame ones, with some missing. The sample consists of about 460,000 clones, around 77% of them appearing once. Study conclusions and caveats: Only a few donors were included, so the genetic and exposure-history diversity represented was limited. Researchers sampled only blood; tissue repertoires likely differ.

Participating donors were healthy, HIV-negative adults free of recent acute infections or vaccinations. Genomic DNA for unsorted samples, which was extracted with the QIAamp DNA Blood Mini kit, came from about 90 million PBMCs. The CDR3 is made up of 17 amino acids. V lost 0 bases to trimming and J lost 1 base; unmatched junction nucleotides: 6. The germline V gene encodes CDR1 SGHNT and CDR2 YYREEE (reference sequence). The sequenced material came from PBMCs. The chain joins TRBV5-4 to TRBJ2-3, with 9 bases aligning to TRBD2. The clonotype comes from a woman aged 40 to 50 in good health. Some clones in this sample may be carry-over from other donors' samples. CDR3 amino acids: CASSLVQAGGGTDTQYF. The DNA of the CDR3 is TGTGCCAGCAGCTTGGTTCAAGCGGGAGGTGGCACAGATACGCAGTATTTT. Based on the CDR3 plus reference TRBV5-4 and TRBJ2-3, the full variable domain is ETGVTQSPTHLIKTRGQQVTLRCSSQSGHNTVSWYQQALGQGPQFIFQYYREEENGRGNFPPRFSGLQFPNYSSELNVNALELDDSALYLCASSLVQAGGGTDTQYFGPGTRLTVL.